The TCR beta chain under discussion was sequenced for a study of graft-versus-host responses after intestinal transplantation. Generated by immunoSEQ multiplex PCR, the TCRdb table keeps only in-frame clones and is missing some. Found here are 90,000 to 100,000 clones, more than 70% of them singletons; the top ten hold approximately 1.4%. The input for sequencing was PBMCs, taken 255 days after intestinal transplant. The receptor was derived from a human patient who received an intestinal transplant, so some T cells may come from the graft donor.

The CDR3, as DNA: TGCGCCAGCAGCCAAGGAATCTACAATGAGCAGTTCTTC. As protein: CASSQGIYNEQFF. The chain recombines TRBV4-1 with TRBJ2-1; D remains ambiguous. This CDR3 comprises 13 residues. The germline V gene has CDR1 MGHRA and CDR2 YSYEKL. V lost 1 base to trimming and J lost 3 bases, with 4 bases between them.